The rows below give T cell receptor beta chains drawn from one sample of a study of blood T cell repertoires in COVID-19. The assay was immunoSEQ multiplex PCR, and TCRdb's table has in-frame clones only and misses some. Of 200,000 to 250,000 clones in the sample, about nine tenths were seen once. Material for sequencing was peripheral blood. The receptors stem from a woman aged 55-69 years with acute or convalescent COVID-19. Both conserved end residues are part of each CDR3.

CDR3: CASSPRHSYNEQFF; V: TRBV3-1/TRBV3-2
CDR3: CASTLTQRDGYTF; V: TRBV19
CDR3: CASSQARGGSSYNEQFF; V: TRBV4-3
CDR3: CASSESRQGVSSPLHF; V: TRBV25-1
CDR3: CASSRSTGWAYEQYF; V: TRBV18
CDR3: CASSPAGIYSGNTIYF; V: TRBV5-1
CDR3: CASSLGTSGGGSSEQFF; V: TRBV6-6
CDR3: CASSLGLAGGQETQYF; V: TRBV5-1
CDR3: CASSYPAGGYEQYF; V: TRBV6-5
CDR3: CASTRTGGNYGYTF; V: TRBV19
CDR3: CASSLARLGQGAHEQFF; V: TRBV7-9
CDR3: CASSQMGLAGAEQYF; V: TRBV3-1/TRBV3-2
CDR3: CASSLVGGQGAGTF; V: TRBV11-2
CDR3: CASSYGLAGYQETQYF; V: TRBV6-2/TRBV6-3
CDR3: CASSLGTSYNEQFF; V: TRBV18
CDR3: CAWRNRDTSSYEQYF; V: TRBV30
CDR3: CASSQILGLAVYEQFF; V: TRBV4-3
CDR3: CASGRDRVSGNTIYF; V: TRBV12-5
CDR3: CASSNYGSGVRYNEQFF; V: TRBV11-2
CDR3: CASSPARTGTNYGYTF; V: TRBV7-2
CDR3: CASSYTTGGPRNEQFF; V: TRBV6-5
CDR3: CASSYAGLNTEAFF; V: TRBV6-6
CDR3: CASSLTPGQGVFGYTF; V: TRBV4-1
CDR3: CASSEWAGGASYNEQFF; V: TRBV6-4
CDR3: CASSISLGGPRNTEAFF; V: TRBV19
CDR3: CASSLGGTKRDTYGYTF; V: TRBV7-2
CDR3: CASSALAGGSPGETQYF; V: TRBV7-9
CDR3: CASSQAGTSFFEQYF; V: TRBV6-2/TRBV6-3
CDR3: CAWSSGLNYEQYF; V: TRBV30
CDR3: CASSARTSGYEQYF; V: TRBV9
CDR3: CASSQEGGVGYYEQYF; V: TRBV4-1
CDR3: CASSFRDNNYGYTF; V: TRBV2
CDR3: CASSLRRGLGGNTIYF; V: TRBV28
CDR3: CASSPRDRAGNTIYF; V: TRBV18
CDR3: CASSFLRDREVTIYF; V: TRBV7-6
CDR3: CASSTLLAVSYEQYF; V: TRBV27
CDR3: CASTWGTSGRGEQFF; V: TRBV19
CDR3: CASGSPGLAGGRNEQFF; V: TRBV12-5
CDR3: CASSQVDSSWGPLF; V: TRBV4-2
CDR3: CASRGTRGQPQHF; V: TRBV19
CDR3: CASSLTMTGAFF; V: TRBV7-9
CDR3: CASSHDLAGANVLTF; V: TRBV18
CDR3: CASSFVQGIAKNIQYF; V: TRBV5-6
CDR3: CASSERQGTEAFF; V: TRBV6-1
CDR3: CASSLQGSGANVLTF; V: TRBV28
CDR3: CASSPGTRDSNQPQHF; V: TRBV4-2
CDR3: CASSLGGTYEQYF; V: TRBV7-9
CDR3: CASSRDRGSDTQYF; V: TRBV14
CDR3: CASSQGLRNNEQFF; V: TRBV4-1
CDR3: CATSSPGLGNSPLHF; V: TRBV15